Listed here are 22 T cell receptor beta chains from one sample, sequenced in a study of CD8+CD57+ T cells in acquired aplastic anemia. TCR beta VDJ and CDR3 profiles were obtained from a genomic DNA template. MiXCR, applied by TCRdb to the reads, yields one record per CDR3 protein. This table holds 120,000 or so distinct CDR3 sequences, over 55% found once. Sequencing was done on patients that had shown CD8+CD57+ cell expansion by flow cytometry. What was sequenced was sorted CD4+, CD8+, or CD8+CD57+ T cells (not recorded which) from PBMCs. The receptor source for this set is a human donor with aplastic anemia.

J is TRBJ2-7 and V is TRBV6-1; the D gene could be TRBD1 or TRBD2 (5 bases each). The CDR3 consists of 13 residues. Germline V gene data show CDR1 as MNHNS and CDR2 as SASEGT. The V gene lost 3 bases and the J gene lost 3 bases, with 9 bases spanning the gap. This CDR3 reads CASSDGAGYEQYF. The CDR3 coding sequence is TGTGCCAGCAGTGACGGGGCGGGCTACGAGCAGTACTTC.

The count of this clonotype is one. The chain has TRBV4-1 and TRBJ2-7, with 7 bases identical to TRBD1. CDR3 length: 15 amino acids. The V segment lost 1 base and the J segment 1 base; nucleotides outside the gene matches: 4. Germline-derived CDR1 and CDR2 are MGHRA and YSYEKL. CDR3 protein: CASSQASGQSYEQYF. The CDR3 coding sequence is TGCGCCAGCAGCCAAGCCTCGGGACAGTCCTACGAGCAGTACTTC.

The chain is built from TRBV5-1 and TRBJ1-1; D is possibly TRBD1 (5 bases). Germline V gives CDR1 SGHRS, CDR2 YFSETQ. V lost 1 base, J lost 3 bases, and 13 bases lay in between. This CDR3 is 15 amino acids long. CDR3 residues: CASSLLGEGHTEAFF. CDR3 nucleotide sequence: TGCGCCAGCAGCTTGTTAGGGGAGGGACACACTGAAGCTTTCTTT.

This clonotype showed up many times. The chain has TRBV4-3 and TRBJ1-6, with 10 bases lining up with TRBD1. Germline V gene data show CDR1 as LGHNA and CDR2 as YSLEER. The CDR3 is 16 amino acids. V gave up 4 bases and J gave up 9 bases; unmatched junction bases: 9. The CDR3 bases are TGCGCCAGCAGCCTAAGCGGGACAGGGGAATTTTCACCCCTCCACTTT. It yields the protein CASSLSGTGEFSPLHF.

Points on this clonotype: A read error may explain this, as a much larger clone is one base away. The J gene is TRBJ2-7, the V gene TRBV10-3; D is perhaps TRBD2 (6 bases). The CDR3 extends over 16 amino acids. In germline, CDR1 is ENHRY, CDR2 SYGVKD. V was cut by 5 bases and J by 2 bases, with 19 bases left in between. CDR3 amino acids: CAISPSGREPTYEQYF. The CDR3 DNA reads TGTGCCATCAGTCCCAGTGGCCGGGAGCCCACCTACGAGCAGTACTTC.

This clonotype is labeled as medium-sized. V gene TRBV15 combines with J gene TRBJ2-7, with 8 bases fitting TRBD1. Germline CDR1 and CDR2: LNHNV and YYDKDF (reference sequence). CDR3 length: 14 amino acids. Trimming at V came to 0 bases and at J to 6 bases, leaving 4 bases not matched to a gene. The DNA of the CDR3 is TGTGCCACCAGCAGAGAGACAGGGGCAGCCGAGCAGTACTTC. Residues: CATSRETGAAEQYF.

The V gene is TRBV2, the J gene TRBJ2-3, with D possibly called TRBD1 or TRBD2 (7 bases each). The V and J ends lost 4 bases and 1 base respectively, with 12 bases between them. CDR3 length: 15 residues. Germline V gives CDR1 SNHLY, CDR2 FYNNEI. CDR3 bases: TGTGCCAGCAGTGTCAGGGGGGGTGGCACAGATACGCAGTATTTT. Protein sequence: CASSVRGGGTDTQYF.

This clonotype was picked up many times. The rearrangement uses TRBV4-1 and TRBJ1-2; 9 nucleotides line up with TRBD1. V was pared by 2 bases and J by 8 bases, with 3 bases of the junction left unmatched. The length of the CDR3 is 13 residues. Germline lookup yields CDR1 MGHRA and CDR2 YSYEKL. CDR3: CASSQRTGDGYTF. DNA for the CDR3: TGCGCCAGCAGCCAACGGACAGGGGACGGCTACACCTTC.

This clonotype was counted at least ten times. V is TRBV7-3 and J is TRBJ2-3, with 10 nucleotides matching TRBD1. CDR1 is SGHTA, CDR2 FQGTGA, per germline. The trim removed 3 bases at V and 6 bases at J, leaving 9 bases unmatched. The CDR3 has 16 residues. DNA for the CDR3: TGTGCCAGCAGCTTCGGTCCGGGACAGGGGATTGATACGCAGTATTTT. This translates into CASSFGPGQGIDTQYF.

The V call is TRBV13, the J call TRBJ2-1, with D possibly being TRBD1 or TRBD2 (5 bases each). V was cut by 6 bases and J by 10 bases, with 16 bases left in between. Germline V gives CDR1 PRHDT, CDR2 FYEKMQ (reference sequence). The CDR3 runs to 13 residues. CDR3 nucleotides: TGTGCCAGCAGTTGGGACGCCTATCGGGAGCAGTTCTTC. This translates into CASSWDAYREQFF.

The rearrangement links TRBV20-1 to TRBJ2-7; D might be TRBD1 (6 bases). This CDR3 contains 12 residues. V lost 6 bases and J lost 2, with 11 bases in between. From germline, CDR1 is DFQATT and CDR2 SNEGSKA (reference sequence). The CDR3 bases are TGCAGTGCAAGCCGGGACACCTACGAGCAGTACTTC. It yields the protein CSASRDTYEQYF.

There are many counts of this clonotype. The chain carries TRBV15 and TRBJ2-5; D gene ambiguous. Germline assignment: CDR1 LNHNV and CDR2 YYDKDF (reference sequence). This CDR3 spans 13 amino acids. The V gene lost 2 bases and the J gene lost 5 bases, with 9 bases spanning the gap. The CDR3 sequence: CATSRRGFETQYF. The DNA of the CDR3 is TGTGCCACCAGCAGACGAGGATTTGAGACCCAGTACTTC.

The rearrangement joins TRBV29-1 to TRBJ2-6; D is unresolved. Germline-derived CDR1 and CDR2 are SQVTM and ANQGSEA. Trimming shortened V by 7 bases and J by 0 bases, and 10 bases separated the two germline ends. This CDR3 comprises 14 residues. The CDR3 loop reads CSALQSSGANVLTF. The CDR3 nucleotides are TGCAGCGCCTTACAGAGCTCTGGGGCCAACGTCCTGACTTTC.

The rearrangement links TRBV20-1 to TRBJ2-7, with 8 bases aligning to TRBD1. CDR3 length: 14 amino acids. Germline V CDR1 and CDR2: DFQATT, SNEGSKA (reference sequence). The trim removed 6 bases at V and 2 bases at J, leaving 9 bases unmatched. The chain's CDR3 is CSAEDRVTAYEQYF. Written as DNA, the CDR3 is TGCAGTGCCGAGGACAGGGTAACCGCCTACGAGCAGTACTTC.

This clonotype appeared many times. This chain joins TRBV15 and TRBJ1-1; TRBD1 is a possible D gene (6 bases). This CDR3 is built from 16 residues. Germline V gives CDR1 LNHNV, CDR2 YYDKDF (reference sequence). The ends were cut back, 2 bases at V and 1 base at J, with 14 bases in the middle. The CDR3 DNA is TGTGCCACCAGCAGACCAGAATTAGGGGGGAACACTGAAGCTTTCTTT. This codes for CATSRPELGGNTEAFF.

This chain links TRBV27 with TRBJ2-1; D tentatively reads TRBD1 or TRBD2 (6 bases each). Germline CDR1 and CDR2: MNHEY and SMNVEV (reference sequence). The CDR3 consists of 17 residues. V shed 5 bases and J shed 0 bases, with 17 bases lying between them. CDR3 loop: CASSPGGGGSSYNEQFF. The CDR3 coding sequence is TGTGCCAGCAGTCCCGGGGGTGGGGGCAGCTCCTACAATGAGCAGTTCTTC.

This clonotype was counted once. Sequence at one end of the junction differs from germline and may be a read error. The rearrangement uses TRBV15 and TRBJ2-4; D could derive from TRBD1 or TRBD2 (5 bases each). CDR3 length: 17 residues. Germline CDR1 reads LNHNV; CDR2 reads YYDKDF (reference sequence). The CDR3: CATSRDITGGAKNIQYF. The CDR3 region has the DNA TGCGCCACCAGCAGAGATATAACAGGAGGAGCCAAAAACATTCAGTACTTC.

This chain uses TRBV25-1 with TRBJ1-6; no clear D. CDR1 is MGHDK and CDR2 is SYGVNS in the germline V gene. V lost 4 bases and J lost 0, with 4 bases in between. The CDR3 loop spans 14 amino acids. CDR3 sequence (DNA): TGTGCCAGCAGTGGGAGCTCCTATAATTCACCCCTCCACTTT. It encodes CASSGSSYNSPLHF.

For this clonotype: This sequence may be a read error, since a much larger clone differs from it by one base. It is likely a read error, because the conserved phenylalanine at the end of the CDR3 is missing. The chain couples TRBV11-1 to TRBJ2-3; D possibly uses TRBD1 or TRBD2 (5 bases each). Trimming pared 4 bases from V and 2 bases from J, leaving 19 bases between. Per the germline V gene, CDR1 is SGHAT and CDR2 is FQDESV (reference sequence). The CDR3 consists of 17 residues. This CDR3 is CASSSLLTGTYTDTQYS. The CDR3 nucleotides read TGTGCCAGCAGCTCTTTACTTACCGGGACGTACACAGATACGCAGTATTCT.

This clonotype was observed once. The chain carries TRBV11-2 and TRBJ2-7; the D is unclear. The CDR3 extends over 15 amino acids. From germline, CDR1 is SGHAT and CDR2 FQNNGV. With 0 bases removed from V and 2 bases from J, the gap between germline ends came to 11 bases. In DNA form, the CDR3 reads TGTGCCAGCAGCTTAGAGTCTGCGGTAGCCTACGAGCAGTACTTC. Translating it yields CASSLESAVAYEQYF. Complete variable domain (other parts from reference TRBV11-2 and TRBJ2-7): EAGVAQSPRYKIIEKRQSVAFWCNPISGHATLYWYQQILGQGPKLLIQFQNNGVVDDSQLPKDRFSAERLKGVDSTLKIQPAKLEDSAVYLCASSLESAVAYEQYFGPGTRLTVT.

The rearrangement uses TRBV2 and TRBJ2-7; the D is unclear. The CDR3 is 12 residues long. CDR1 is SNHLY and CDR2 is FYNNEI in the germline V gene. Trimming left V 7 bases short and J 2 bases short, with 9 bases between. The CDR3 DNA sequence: TGTGCCAGCAAGGTGGCCGCCTACGAGCAGTACTTC. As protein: CASKVAAYEQYF.

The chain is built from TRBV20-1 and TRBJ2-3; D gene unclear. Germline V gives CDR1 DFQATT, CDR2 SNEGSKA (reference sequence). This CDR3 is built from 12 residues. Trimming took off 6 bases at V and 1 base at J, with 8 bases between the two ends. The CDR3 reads CSAGSRTDTQYF. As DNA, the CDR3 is TGCAGTGCGGGCAGCCGCACAGATACGCAGTATTTT.